A single sample gave rise to the 19 T cell receptor beta chains below, sequenced in a study of radiation and T cells in renal cell carcinoma. TCRdb's table, derived via immunoSEQ multiplex PCR, lists solely in-frame clones and lacks some. This sample has around 100,000 clones, with around 83% found just once. The time point was: blood 4 weeks post-SBRT, at nephrectomy. Treatment here: 15 Gy SBRT to primary tumor, nephrectomy 4 weeks later. This sample comprised blood, obtained from a patient whose treatment included radiotherapy and nephrectomy. The receptors were sampled from a man in his sixties with renal cell carcinoma.

The chain is built from TRBV28 and TRBJ1-5, with unresolved D. Germline V CDR1 and CDR2: MDHEN, SYDVKM. V lost 4 bases and J 5 bases, leaving 12 bases between the germline ends. This CDR3 has 14 amino acids. The CDR3 here is CASSYLEDDQPQHF. For the CDR3, the DNA is TGTGCCAGCAGTTATTTGGAGGACGATCAGCCCCAGCATTTT. Full variable domain (remainder filled in from reference TRBV28 and TRBJ1-5): DVKVTQSSRYLVKRTGEKVFLECVQDMDHENMFWYRQDPGLGLRLIYFSYDVKMKEKGDIPEGYSVSREKKERFSLILESASTNQTSMYLCASSYLEDDQPQHFGDGTRLSIL.

The V call is TRBV30, the J call TRBJ2-1, with a tentative D call TRBD1 (6 bases). The CDR3 covers 18 residues. Trimming took off 0 bases at V and 7 bases at J, with 25 bases between the two ends. Germline lookup yields CDR1 GTSNPN and CDR2 SVGIG (reference sequence). CDR3 amino acids: CAWSVVLQQGAIGNEQFF. The CDR3 nucleotides are TGTGCCTGGAGTGTAGTCCTCCAACAGGGCGCGATAGGGAATGAGCAGTTCTTC. The full variable domain, with the rest looked up from reference TRBV30 and TRBJ2-1, is SQTIHQWPATLVQPVGSPLSLECTVEGTSNPNLYWYRQAAGRGLQLLFYSVGIGQISSEVPQNLSASRPQDRQFILSSKKLLLSDSGFYLCAWSVVLQQGAIGNEQFFGPGTRLTVL.

The J gene is TRBJ2-7, the V gene TRBV27, with 10 positions matching TRBD1. After removal of 4 bases from V and 3 bases from J, the junction contained 6 bases not matched to a gene. Germline V gene lookup returns CDR1 MNHEY and CDR2 SMNVEV (reference sequence). This CDR3 has 15 residues. This chain's CDR3 is CASSSLTGGLYEQYF. As DNA, the CDR3 is TGTGCCAGCAGTTCCTTGACAGGGGGCCTCTACGAGCAGTACTTC.

The CDR3 bases are TGTGCCAGCAGTCAACGGACTAGCAGAGTCTACGAGCAGTACTTC. It specifies CASSQRTSRVYEQYF. The J gene is TRBJ2-7, the V gene TRBV6-6; TRBD2 aligns across 8 bases. This CDR3 is 15 amino acids long. V lost 5 bases, J lost 3 bases, and 9 bases stayed unmatched. Germline V gene sequence: CDR1 MNHNY, CDR2 SVGAGI (reference sequence).

V usage is TRBV18 and J usage is TRBJ2-5, with 7 bases matching TRBD1. The trim removed 3 bases at V and 7 bases at J, leaving 8 bases unmatched. Germline V gives CDR1 KGHSH, CDR2 LQKENI. The CDR3 contains 14 residues. DNA for the CDR3: TGTGCCAGCTCACCCCGGGGACAGTCTGGGACCCAGTACTTC. Translation gives CASSPRGQSGTQYF.

The chain couples TRBV25-1 to TRBJ1-1; the match to TRBD1 covers 8 bases. The V and J ends lost 6 bases and 4 bases, in that order; junction bases with no gene match: 4. Germline V gives CDR1 MGHDK, CDR2 SYGVNS. CDR3 length equals 13 residues. The CDR3 DNA is TGTGCCAGCAGCTACACAGGGGGCACTGAAGCTTTCTTT. It yields the protein CASSYTGGTEAFF.

The rearrangement links TRBV6-1 to TRBJ2-7; 8 nucleotides agree with TRBD1. V was pared by 7 bases and J by 2 bases, with 10 bases of the junction left unmatched. Germline V CDR1 and CDR2: MNHNS, SASEGT. This CDR3 region has 15 residues. The CDR3 reads CASIPFVQGAYEQYF. The CDR3 coding sequence is TGTGCCAGCATTCCTTTCGTACAGGGGGCCTACGAGCAGTACTTC.

The chain carries TRBV28 and TRBJ2-1, with 8 bases fitting TRBD1. The CDR3 runs to 17 residues. Germline V gene sequence: CDR1 MDHEN, CDR2 SYDVKM. Trimming at V came to 6 bases and at J to 4 bases, leaving 14 bases not matched to a gene. In DNA, the CDR3 is TGTGCCAGCAGAACCCAGACAGGGGTAGGATCATACAATGAGCAGTTCTTC. Amino acid sequence: CASRTQTGVGSYNEQFF.

This rearrangement joins TRBV7-2 to TRBJ2-7; the D is unclear. Trimming removed 1 base at V and 3 bases at J, with 7 bases between. The germline V gene encodes CDR1 SGHTA and CDR2 FQGNSA. The CDR3 is made up of 13 amino acids. CDR3 sequence: CASSLGSFYEQYF. CDR3 coding DNA: TGTGCCAGCAGCTTAGGGTCGTTCTACGAGCAGTACTTC.

The genes are TRBV6-1 and TRBJ2-1; D unresolved. The CDR3 length is 14 residues. CDR1 and CDR2 (germline): MNHNS, SASEGT. Trimming removed 7 bases from V and 0 bases from J, with 10 bases in between. CDR3 region: CASTYRSSYNEQFF. The DNA of the CDR3 is TGTGCCAGCACATACCGCAGCTCCTACAATGAGCAGTTCTTC.

The rearrangement links TRBV2 to TRBJ2-3; 7 bases match TRBD2. CDR1 and CDR2 (germline): SNHLY, FYNNEI. Trimming took 3 bases from V and 5 from J; bases not matched to a gene: 8. The CDR3 contains 15 residues. CDR3 coding DNA: TGTGCCAGCAGTGATCCCAGCGGGGCCGGAGATACGCAGTATTTT. Its protein product is CASSDPSGAGDTQYF.

The CDR3 region is CASSVEGRGGSQETQYF. The DNA for the CDR3 is TGTGCCAGCAGCGTAGAGGGCAGGGGAGGGTCCCAAGAGACCCAGTACTTC. V is TRBV9 and J is TRBJ2-5; perhaps TRBD2 as D (7 bases). Germline V gives CDR1 SGDLS, CDR2 YYNGEE. The V gene lost 0 bases and the J gene lost 1 base, with 16 bases spanning the gap. The CDR3 has 17 amino acids.

The chain carries TRBV7-9 and TRBJ2-6; TRBD2 matches 7 bases. V trimming: 4 bases; J trimming: 0 bases; junction bases outside the gene matches: 3. CDR1 SEHNR and CDR2 FQNEAQ come from the germline V gene (reference sequence). There are 16 residues in the CDR3. CDR3 residues: CASSWEGGSGANVLTF. The CDR3 DNA is TGTGCCAGCAGCTGGGAGGGTGGCTCTGGGGCCAACGTCCTGACTTTC.

The chain combines TRBV4-1 with TRBJ1-2, with D maybe TRBD1 (5 bases). The CDR3 has 13 amino acids. Trimming shortened V by 4 bases and J by 9 bases, and 15 bases separated the two germline ends. Germline-derived CDR1 and CDR2 are MGHRA and YSYEKL. The DNA for the CDR3 is TGCGCCAGCAGCCTCGCGGGGACGATAAGCTACACCTTC. Protein sequence: CASSLAGTISYTF.

The chain has TRBV4-3 and TRBJ2-3; D call uncertain. V lost 0 bases, J lost 3 bases, and 7 bases lay in between. CDR3 length: 14 residues. Germline V CDR1 and CDR2: LGHNA, YSLEER. The CDR3 region has the DNA TGCGCCAGCAGCCAAGATTTGGGTACAGATACGCAGTATTTT. It is translated as CASSQDLGTDTQYF.

The rearrangement joins TRBV4-1 to TRBJ2-1, with D possibly matching TRBD2 (6 bases). This CDR3 contains 14 residues. Deletions cut 3 bases from V and 5 bases from J, with 11 bases between. Germline CDR1 is MGHRA and CDR2 is YSYEKL. This CDR3 reads CASSQLGLNNEQFF. The CDR3 coding sequence is TGCGCCAGCAGCCAGCTGGGACTTAACAATGAGCAGTTCTTC.

Here the CDR3 DNA reads TGTGCCAGCTCACCTGAGGTGACCGGGGAGCTGTTTTTT. Translating it yields CASSPEVTGELFF. The chain uses TRBV18 and TRBJ2-2; D not resolved. The CDR3 has 13 amino acids. Trimming removed 3 bases at V and 5 bases at J, with 7 bases between. CDR1 KGHSH and CDR2 LQKENI come from the germline V gene. The full variable domain, its missing parts supplied by reference TRBV18 and TRBJ2-2, is NAGVMQNPRHLVRRRGQEARLRCSPMKGHSHVYWYRQLPEEGLKFMVYLQKENIIDESGMPKERFSAEFPKEGPSILRIQQVVRGDSAAYFCASSPEVTGELFFGEGSRLTVL.

The chain links TRBV7-2 to TRBJ2-3; tentatively, D is TRBD1 (6 bases). V lost 6 bases and J 4 bases, leaving 17 bases between the germline ends. Germline CDR1 and CDR2: SGHTA and FQGNSA. The CDR3 consists of 15 residues. CDR3 in amino acids: CASSVTGLRSDTQYF. The CDR3 DNA reads TGTGCCAGCAGTGTTACAGGGTTAAGATCAGATACGCAGTATTTT.

The V and J genes are TRBV9 and TRBJ2-1, with D possibly being TRBD1 (6 bases). The CDR3 sequence is 15 residues long. The germline V gene has CDR1 SGDLS and CDR2 YYNGEE. V was trimmed by 0 bases and J by 7 bases, leaving 14 bases between them. CDR3 DNA: TGTGCCAGCAGCGTAGAAAAAACAGGGATGAATGAGCAGTTCTTC. This sequence encodes CASSVEKTGMNEQFF.